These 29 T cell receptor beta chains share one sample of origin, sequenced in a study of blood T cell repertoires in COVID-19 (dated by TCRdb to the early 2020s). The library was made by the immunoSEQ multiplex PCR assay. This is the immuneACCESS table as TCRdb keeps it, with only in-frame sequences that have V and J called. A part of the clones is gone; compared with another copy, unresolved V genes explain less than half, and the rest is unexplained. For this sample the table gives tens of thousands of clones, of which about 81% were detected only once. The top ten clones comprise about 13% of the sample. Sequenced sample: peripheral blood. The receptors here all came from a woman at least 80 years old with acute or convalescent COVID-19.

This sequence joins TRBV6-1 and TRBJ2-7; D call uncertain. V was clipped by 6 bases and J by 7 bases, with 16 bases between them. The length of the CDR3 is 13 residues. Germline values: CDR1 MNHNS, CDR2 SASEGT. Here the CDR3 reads CASRPFTFSEQYF. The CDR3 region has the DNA TGTGCCAGCAGACCTTTTACGTTTAGTGAGCAGTACTTC.

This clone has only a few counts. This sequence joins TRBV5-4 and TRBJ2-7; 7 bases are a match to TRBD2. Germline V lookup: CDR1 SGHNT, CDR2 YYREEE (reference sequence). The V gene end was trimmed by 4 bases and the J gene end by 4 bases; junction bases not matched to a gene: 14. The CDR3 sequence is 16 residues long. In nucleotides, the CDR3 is TGTGCCAGCAGCCCTGGTCGGGCGGGAGTCTTGTACGAGCAGTACTTC. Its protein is CASSPGRAGVLYEQYF.

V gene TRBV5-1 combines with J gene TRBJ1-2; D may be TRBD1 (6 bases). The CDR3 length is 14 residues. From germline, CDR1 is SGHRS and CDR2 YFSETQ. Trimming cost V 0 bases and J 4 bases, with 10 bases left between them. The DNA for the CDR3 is TGCGCCAGCAGCTTGGGAACAGGGATCTATGGCTACACCTTC. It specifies CASSLGTGIYGYTF.

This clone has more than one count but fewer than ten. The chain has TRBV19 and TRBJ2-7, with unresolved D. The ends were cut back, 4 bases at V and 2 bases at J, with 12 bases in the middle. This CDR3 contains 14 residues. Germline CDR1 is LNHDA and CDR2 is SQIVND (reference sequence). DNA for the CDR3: TGTGCCAGTAGTAGGTCTACCTTAACCTACGAGCAGTACTTC. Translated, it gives CASSRSTLTYEQYF.

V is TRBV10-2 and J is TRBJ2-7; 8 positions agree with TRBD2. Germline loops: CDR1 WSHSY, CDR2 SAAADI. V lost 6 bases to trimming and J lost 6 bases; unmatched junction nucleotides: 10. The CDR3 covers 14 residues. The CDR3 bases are TGCGCCAGCAGGTCCGGACTTGCGGGAGGCGAGCAGTACTTC. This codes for CASRSGLAGGEQYF.

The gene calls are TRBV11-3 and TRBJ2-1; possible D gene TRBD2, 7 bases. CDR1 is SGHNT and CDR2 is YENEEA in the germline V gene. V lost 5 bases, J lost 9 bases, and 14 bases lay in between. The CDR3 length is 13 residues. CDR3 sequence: CASSGRGLGEQFF. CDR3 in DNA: TGTGCCAGCAGCGGGCGGGGGCTCGGTGAGCAGTTCTTC. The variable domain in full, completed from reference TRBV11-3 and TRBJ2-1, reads EAGVVQSPRYKIIEKKQPVAFWCNPISGHNTLYWYLQNLGQGPELLIRYENEEAVDDSQLPKDRFSAERLKGVDSTLKIQPAELGDSAVYLCASSGRGLGEQFFGPGTRLTVL.

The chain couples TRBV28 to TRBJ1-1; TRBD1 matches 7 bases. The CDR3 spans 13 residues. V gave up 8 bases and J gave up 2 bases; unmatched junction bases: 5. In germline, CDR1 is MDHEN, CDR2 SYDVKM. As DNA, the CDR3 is TGTGCCAGCTCGGGACAGATAAACACTGAAGCTTTCTTT. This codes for CASSGQINTEAFF.

The CDR3 DNA follows: TGTGCCAGCAGCCCTCGGGACAGCCAAGAGACCCAGTACTTC. Protein sequence: CASSPRDSQETQYF. V gene TRBV11-1 combines with J gene TRBJ2-5, with 7 bases matching TRBD1. The V segment lost 5 bases and the J segment 1 base; nucleotides outside the gene matches: 4. The V gene's germline CDR1 is SGHAT and CDR2 FQDESV (reference sequence). The CDR3 length is 14 residues.

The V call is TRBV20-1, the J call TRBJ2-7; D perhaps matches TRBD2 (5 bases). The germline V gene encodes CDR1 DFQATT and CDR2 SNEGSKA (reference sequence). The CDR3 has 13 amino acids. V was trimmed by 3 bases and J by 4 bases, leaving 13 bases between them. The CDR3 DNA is TGCAGTGCTAGTCACGGACTGCCTTACGAGCAGTACTTC. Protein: CSASHGLPYEQYF.

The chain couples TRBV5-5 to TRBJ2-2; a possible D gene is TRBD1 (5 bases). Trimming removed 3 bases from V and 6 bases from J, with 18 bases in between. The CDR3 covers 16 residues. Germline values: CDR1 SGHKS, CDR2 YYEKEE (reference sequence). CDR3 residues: CASSWQGRYVAGELFF. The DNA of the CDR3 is TGTGCCAGCAGCTGGCAGGGCCGATACGTGGCCGGGGAGCTGTTTTTT.

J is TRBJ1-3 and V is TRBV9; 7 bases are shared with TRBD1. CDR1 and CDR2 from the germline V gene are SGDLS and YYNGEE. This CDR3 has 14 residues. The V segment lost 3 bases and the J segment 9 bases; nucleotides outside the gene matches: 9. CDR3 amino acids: CASSAGQVSGTIYF. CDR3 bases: TGTGCCAGCAGCGCCGGACAGGTCTCGGGCACCATATATTTT.

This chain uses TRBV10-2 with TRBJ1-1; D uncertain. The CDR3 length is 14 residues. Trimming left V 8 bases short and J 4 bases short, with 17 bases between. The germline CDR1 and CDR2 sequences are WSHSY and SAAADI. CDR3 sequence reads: CASLFEGGTTEAFF. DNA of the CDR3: TGCGCCAGCTTATTCGAGGGTGGAACCACTGAAGCTTTCTTT.

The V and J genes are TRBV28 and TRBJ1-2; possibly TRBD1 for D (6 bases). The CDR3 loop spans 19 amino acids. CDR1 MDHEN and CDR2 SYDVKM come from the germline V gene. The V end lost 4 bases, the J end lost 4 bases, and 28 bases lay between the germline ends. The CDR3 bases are TGTGCCAGCAGTTCCACGACGGTATGGCAGGGGAAAAGTAGCTATGGCTACACCTTC. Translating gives CASSSTTVWQGKSSYGYTF.

The CDR3 is CASSVGGDEFSGNTIYF. The DNA for the CDR3 is TGTGCCAGCAGCGTAGGGGGAGATGAGTTCTCTGGAAACACCATATATTTT. The chain links TRBV9 to TRBJ1-3; D ambiguous. CDR3 length: 17 residues. V lost 0 bases and J 0 bases, leaving 13 bases between the germline ends. Germline-derived CDR1 and CDR2 are SGDLS and YYNGEE.

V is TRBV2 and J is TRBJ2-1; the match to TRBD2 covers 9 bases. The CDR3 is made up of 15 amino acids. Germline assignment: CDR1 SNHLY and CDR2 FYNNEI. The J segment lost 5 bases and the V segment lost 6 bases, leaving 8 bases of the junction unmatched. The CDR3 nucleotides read TGTGCCAGCAGCAATGGACTAGCGTTACACAATGAGCAGTTCTTC. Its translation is CASSNGLALHNEQFF.

CDR3 residues: CASSVGQGDGEQYF. The CDR3 DNA reads TGTGCCAGCAGTGTCGGACAGGGGGACGGGGAGCAGTACTTC. V gene TRBV7-8 combines with J gene TRBJ2-7; 10 bases line up with TRBD1. The CDR3 spans 14 residues. Trimming cost V 6 bases and J 7 bases; bases outside gene matches: 9. CDR1 SGHVS and CDR2 FQNEAQ come from the germline V gene.

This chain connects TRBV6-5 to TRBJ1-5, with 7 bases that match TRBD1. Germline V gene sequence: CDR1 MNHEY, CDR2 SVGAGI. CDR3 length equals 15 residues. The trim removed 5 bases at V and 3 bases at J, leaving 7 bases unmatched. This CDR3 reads CASSHGTAANQPQHF. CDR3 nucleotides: TGTGCCAGCAGTCACGGGACAGCCGCCAATCAGCCCCAGCATTTT.

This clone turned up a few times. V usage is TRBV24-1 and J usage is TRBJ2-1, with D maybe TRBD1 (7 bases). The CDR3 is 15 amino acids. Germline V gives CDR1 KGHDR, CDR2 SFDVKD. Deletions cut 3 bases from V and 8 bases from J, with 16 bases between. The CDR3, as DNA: TGTGCCACCAGTGATGAACCCAGGGGGGTCCATGAGCAGTTCTTC. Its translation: CATSDEPRGVHEQFF.

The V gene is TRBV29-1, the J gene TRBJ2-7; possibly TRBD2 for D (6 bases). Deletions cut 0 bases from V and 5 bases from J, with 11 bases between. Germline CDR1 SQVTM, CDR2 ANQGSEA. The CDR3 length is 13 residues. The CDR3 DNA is TGCAGCGTTGAAGATCTGGGAGGCCACGAGCAGTACTTC. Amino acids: CSVEDLGGHEQYF.

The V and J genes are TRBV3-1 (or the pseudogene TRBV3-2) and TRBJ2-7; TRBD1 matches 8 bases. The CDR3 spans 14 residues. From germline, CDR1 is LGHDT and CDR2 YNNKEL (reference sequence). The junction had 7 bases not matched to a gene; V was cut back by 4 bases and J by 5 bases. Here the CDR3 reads CASSLGTGGHEQYF. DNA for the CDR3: TGTGCCAGCAGCCTCGGGACAGGAGGCCACGAGCAGTACTTC.

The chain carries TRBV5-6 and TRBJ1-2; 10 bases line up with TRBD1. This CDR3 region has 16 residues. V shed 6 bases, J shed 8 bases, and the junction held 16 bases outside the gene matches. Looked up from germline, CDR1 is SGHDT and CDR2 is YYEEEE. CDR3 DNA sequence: TGTGCCAGCAACGACAGGGGGCAGGGGTATTTAAGAGGCTACACCTTC. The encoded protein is CASNDRGQGYLRGYTF.

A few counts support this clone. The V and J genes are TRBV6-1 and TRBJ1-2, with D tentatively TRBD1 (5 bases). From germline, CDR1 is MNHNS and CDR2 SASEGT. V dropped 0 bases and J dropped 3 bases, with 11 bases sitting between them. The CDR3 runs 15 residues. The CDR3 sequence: CASSEADQGHYGYTF. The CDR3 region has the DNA TGTGCCAGCAGTGAAGCTGATCAGGGCCACTATGGCTACACCTTC.

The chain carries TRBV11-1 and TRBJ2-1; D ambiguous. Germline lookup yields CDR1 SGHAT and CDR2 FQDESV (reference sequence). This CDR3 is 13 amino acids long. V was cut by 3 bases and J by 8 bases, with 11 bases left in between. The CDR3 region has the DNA TGTGCCAGCAGCTTGGAACAGTGGGATGAGCAGTTCTTC. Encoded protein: CASSLEQWDEQFF.

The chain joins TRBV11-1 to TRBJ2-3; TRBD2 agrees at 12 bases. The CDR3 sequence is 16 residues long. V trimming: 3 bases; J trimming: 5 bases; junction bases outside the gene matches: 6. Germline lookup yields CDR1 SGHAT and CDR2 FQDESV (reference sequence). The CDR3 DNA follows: TGTGCCAGCAGCTTGCGACTAGCGGGAGATCTAGATACGCAGTATTTT. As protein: CASSLRLAGDLDTQYF.

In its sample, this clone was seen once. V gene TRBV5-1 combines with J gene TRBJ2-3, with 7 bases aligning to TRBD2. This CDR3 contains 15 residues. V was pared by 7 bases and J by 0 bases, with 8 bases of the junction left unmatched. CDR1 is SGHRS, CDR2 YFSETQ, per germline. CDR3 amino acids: CASSPGLPSTDTQYF. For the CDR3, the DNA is TGCGCCAGCTCCCCGGGACTACCCAGCACAGATACGCAGTATTTT.

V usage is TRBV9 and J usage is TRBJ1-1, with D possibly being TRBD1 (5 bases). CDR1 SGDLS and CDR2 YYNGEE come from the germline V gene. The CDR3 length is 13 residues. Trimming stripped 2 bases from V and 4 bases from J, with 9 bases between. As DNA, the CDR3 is TGTGCCAGCAGCGTCAGGGTTGCCACTGAAGCTTTCTTT. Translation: CASSVRVATEAFF.

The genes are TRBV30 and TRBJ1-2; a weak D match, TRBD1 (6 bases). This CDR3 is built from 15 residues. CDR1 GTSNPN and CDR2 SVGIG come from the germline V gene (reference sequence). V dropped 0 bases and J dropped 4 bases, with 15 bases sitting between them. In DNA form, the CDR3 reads TGTGCCTGGAGTGTACTCTCTGGGGGCGGCTATGGCTACACCTTC. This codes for CAWSVLSGGGYGYTF.

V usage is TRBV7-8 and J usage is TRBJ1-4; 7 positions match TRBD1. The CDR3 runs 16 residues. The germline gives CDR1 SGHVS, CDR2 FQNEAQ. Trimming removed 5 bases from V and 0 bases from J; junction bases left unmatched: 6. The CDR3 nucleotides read TGTGCCAGCAGCGCGGGACAGCTTGCAACTAATGAAAAACTGTTTTTT. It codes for CASSAGQLATNEKLFF.

The DNA for the CDR3 is TGTGCCAGCAGTCCCCCCGGCAGGGTCGAAGCTTTCTTT. It yields the protein CASSPPGRVEAFF. The chain joins TRBV12-3 or TRBV12-4 to TRBJ1-1; tentatively, D is TRBD1 (5 bases). Trimming removed 5 bases from V and 8 bases from J, with 15 bases in between. The CDR3 has 13 amino acids.